Given below is one TCR beta chain in context. From germline, CDR1 is MNHEY and CDR2 SMNVEV (reference sequence). The V end was cut by 5 bases, the J end by 4 bases, with 14 bases between. This CDR3 contains 14 residues. This record belongs to a study of blood T cell repertoires in COVID-19. Clones were read by immunoSEQ multiplex PCR, and TCRdb kept only the in-frame ones, dropping some. The sample yields 430,000 or so clones, 70% to 90% seen once. The source of this sequence is a woman between 35 and 50 years old who had recovered from COVID-19. The sample comprised PBMCs or T cells enriched from blood (not recorded which). The genes are TRBV27 and TRBJ1-2; possible D gene TRBD1, 5 bases. The CDR3 region has the DNA TGTGCCAGCAGTGCCTCACAAGGGGCCTATGGCTACACCTTC. Translation gives CASSASQGAYGYTF.